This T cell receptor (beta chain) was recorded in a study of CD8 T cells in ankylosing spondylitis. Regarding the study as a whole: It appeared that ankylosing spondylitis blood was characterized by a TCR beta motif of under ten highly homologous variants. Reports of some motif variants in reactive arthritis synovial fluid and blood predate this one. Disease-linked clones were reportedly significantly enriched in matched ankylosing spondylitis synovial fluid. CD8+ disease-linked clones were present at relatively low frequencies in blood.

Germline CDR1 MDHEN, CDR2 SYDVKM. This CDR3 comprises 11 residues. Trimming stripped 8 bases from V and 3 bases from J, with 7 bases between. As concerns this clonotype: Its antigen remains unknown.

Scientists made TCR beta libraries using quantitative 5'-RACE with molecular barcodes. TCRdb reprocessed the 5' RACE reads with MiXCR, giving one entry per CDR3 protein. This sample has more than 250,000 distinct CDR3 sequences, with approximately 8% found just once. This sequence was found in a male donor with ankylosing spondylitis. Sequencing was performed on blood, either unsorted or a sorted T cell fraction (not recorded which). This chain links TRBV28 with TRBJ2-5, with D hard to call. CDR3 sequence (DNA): TGTGCCAGCTCGTGGGAAGAGACCCAGTACTTC. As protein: CASSWEETQYF.